This T cell receptor (beta chain) originates from a study of blood T cell repertoires in COVID-19. Study-level background: Samples taken during acute and convalescent COVID-19 were collected in the United States, Italy and Spain.

Losses at the gene ends were 4 bases for V and 2 bases for J; bases not matched to a gene: 7. This CDR3 is built from 16 residues. Germline CDR1 SGHDT, CDR2 YYEEEE. Original data processing: Amplification of reference gene primers provided the estimated nucleated cell counts. The method was immunoSEQ multiplex PCR; TCRdb's version includes in-frame clones alone and lacks a portion of them. The V and J calls and the clone size are those of that table, but D and trimming were determined from the DNA. The data hold tens of thousands of clones, with around 89% observed a single time. This TCR derives from a man between 65 and 85 years old with active or convalescent COVID-19. Source material: peripheral blood. The rearrangement links TRBV5-6 to TRBJ2-3, with TRBD2 matching 10 bases. This CDR3 reads CASSPTSGRLTDTQYF. The DNA for the CDR3 is TGTGCCAGCAGCCCGACTAGCGGGCGCCTCACAGATACGCAGTATTTT. Together with reference TRBV5-6 and TRBJ2-3, the CDR3 gives the full variable domain: DAGVTQSPTHLIKTRGQQVTLRCSPKSGHDTVSWYQQALGQGPQFIFQYYEEEERQRGNFPDRFSGHQFPNYSSELNVNALLLGDSALYLCASSPTSGRLTDTQYFGPGTRLTVL.